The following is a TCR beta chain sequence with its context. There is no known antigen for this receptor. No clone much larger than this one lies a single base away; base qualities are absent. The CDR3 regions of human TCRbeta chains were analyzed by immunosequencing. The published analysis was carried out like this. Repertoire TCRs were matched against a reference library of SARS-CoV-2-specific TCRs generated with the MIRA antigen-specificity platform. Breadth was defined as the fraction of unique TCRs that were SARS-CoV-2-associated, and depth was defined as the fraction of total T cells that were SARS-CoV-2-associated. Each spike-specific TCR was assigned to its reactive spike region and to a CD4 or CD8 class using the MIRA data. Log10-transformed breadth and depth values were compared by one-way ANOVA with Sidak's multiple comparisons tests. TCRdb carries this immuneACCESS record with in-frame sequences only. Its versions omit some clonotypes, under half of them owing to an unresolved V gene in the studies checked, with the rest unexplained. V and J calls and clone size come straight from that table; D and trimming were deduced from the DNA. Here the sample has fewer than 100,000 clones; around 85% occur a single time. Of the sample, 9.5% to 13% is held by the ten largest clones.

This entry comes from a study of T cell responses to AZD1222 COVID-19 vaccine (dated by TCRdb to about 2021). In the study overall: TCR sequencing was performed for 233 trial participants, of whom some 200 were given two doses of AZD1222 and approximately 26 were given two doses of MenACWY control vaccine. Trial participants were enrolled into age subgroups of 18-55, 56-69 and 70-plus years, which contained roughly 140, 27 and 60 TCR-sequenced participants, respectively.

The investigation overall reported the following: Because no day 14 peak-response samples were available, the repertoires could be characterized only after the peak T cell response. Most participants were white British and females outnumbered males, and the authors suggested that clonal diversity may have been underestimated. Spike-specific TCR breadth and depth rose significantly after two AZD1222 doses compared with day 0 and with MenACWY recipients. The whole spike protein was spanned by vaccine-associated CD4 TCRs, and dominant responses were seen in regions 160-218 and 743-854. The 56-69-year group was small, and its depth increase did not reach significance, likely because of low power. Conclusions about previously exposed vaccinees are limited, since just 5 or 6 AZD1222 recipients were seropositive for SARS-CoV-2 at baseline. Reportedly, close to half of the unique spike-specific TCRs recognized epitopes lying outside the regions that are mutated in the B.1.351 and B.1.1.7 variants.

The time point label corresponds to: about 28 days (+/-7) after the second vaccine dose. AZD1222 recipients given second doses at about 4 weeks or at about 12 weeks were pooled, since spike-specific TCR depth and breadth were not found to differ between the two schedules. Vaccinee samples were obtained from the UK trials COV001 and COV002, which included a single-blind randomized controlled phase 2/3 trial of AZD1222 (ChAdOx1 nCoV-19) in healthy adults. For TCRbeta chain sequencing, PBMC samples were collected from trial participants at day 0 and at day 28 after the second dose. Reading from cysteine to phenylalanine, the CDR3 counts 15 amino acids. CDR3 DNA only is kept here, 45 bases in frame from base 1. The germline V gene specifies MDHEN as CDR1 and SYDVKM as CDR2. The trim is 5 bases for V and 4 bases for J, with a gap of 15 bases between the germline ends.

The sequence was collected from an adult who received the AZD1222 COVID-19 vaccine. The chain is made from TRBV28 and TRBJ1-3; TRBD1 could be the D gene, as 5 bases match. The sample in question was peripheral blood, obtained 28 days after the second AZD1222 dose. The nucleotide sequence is TGTGCCAGCAGTCGGACTGGGACGGCAGGAAACACCATATATTTT. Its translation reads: CASSRTGTAGNTIYF.